One T cell receptor (beta chain) is described in this entry. This entry belongs to a study of CD8+CD57+ T cells in acquired aplastic anemia. This CDR3 is built from 14 residues. The V gene's germline CDR1 is SEHNR and CDR2 FQNEAQ (reference sequence). The ends lost 3 bases at V and 5 bases at J; junction bases unmatched: 6. CDR3 and TCR beta VDJ profiling relied on a genomic DNA template. TCRdb redid the calling of the reads with MiXCR, one entry per CDR3 protein. The data contain a few hundred thousand distinct CDR3 sequences, about two thirds of them singletons. The origin of this receptor is a human donor in good health, serving as a control. Sequencing was done on a sample of sorted CD4+, CD8+, or CD8+CD57+ T cells (not recorded which) from PBMCs. The V and J genes are TRBV7-9 and TRBJ2-5; 7 bases match TRBD2. CDR3 in DNA: TGTGCCAGCAGCTTGGGGGGGGTATCGGAGACCCAGTACTTC. Its translation is CASSLGGVSETQYF.